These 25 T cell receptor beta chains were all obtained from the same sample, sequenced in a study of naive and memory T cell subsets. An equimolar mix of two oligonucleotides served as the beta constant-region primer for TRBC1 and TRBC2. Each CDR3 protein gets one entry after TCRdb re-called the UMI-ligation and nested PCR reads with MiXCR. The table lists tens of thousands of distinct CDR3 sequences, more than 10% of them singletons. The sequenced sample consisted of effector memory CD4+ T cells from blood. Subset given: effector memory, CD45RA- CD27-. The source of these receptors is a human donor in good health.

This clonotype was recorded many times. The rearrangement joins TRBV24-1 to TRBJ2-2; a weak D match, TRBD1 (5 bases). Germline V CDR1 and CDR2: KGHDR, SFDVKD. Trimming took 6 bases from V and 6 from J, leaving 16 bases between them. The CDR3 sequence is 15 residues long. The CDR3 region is CATSSQGSGSGELFF. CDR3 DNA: TGTGCCACCAGTTCGCAGGGAAGTGGTTCCGGGGAGCTGTTTTTT.

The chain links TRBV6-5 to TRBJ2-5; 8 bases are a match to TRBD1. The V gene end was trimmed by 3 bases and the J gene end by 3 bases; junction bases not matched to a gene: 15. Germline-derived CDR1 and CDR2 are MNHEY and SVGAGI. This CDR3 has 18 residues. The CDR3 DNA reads TGTGCCAGCAGTTATATATTGGGGCCAGGGGGCCATGAAGAGACCCAGTACTTC. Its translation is CASSYILGPGGHEETQYF.

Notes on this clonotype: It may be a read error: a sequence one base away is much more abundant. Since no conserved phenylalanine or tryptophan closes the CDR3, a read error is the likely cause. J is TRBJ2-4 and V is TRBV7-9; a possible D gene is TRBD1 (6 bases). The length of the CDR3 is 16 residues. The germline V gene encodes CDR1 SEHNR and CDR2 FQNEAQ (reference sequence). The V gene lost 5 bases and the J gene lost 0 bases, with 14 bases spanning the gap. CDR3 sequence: CASSPPYRVAKNIQYL. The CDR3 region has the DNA TGTGCCAGCAGCCCTCCGTACAGGGTAGCCAAAAACATTCAGTACCTC.

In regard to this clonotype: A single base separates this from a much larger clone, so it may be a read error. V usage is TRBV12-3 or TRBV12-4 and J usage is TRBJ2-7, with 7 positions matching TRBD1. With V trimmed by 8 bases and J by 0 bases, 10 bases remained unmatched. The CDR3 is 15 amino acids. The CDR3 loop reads CASSQRGRASYEQYF. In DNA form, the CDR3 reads TGTGCCAGCTCCCAGAGGGGGCGAGCCTCCTACGAGCAGTACTTC.

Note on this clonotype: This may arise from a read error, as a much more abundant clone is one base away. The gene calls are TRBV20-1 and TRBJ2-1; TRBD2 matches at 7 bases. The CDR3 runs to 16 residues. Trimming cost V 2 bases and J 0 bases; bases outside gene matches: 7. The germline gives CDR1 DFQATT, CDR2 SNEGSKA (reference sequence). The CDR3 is CSARWGGATSYNEQFF. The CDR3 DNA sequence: TGCAGTGCTAGATGGGGGGGAGCGACCTCCTACAATGAGCAGTTCTTC.

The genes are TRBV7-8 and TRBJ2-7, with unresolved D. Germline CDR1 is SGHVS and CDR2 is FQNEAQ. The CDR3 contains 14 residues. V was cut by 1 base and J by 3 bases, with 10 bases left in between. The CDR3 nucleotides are TGTGCCAGCAGCTTAGAATGGAGCTACTACGAGCAGTACTTC. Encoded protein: CASSLEWSYYEQYF.

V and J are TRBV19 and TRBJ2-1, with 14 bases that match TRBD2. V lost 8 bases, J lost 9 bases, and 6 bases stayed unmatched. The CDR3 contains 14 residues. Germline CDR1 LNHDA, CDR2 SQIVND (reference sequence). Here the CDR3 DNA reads TGTGCCAGTCAGGGACTAGCGGGAGCGCGTGAGCAGTTCTTC. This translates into CASQGLAGAREQFF.

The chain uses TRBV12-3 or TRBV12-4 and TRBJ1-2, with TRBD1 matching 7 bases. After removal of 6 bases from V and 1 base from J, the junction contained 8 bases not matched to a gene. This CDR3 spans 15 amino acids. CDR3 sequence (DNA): TGTGCCAGCAGACCGGGACAGAACTTTAACTATGGCTACACCTTC. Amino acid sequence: CASRPGQNFNYGYTF.

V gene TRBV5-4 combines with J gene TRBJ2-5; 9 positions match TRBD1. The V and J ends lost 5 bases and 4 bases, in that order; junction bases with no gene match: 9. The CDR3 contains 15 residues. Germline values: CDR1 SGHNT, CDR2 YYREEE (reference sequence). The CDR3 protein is CASRQELQGAETQYF. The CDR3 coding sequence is TGTGCCAGCAGACAGGAATTACAGGGGGCAGAGACCCAGTACTTC. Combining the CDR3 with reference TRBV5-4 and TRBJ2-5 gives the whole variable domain ETGVTQSPTHLIKTRGQQVTLRCSSQSGHNTVSWYQQALGQGPQFIFQYYREEENGRGNFPPRFSGLQFPNYSSELNVNALELDDSALYLCASRQELQGAETQYFGPGTRLLVL.

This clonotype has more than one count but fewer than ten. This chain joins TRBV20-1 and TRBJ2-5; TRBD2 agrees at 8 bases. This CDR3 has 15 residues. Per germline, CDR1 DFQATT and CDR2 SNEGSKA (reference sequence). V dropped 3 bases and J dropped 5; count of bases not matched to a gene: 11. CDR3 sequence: CSASDMGLVRETQYF. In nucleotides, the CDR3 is TGCAGTGCTAGTGACATGGGACTAGTTAGGGAGACCCAGTACTTC.

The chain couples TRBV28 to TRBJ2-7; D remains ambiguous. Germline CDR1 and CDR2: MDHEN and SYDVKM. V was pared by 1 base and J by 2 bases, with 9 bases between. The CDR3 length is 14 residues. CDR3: CASSLSTGTYEQYF. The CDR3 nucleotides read TGTGCCAGCAGTTTATCTACTGGGACCTACGAGCAGTACTTC.

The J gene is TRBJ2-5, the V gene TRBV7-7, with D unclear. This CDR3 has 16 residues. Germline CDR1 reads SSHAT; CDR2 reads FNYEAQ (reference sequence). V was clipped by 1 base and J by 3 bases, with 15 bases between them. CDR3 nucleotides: TGTGCCAGCAGCTTAGTCCCGCACAGATCAGAAGAGACCCAGTACTTC. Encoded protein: CASSLVPHRSEETQYF.

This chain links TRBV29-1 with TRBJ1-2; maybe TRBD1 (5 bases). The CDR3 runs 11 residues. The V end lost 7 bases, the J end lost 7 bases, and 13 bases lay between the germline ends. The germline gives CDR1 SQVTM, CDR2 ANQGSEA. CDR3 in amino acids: CSGSQGSGYTF. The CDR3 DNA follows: TGCAGCGGTTCCCAGGGATCTGGCTACACCTTC.

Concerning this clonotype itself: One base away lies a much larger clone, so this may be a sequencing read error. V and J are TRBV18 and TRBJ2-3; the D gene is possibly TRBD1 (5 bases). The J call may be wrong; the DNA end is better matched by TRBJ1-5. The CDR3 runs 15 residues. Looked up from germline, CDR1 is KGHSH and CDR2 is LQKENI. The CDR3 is CASSPNGRGEDTQHF. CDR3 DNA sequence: TGTGCCAGCTCTCCAAACGGGAGGGGCGAGGATACGCAGCATTTT.

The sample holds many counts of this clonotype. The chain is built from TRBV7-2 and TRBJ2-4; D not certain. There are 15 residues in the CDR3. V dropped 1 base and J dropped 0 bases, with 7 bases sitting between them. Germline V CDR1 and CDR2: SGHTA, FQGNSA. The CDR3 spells CASSLVVPAKNIQYF. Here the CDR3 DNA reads TGTGCCAGCAGCTTAGTCGTTCCAGCCAAAAACATTCAGTACTTC.

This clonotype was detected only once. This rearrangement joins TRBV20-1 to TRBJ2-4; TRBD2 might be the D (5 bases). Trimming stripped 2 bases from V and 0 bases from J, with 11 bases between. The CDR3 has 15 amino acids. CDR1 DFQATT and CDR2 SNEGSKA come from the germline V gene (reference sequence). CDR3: CSARSGERAKNIQYF. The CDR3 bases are TGCAGTGCTAGATCCGGGGAACGAGCCAAAAACATTCAGTACTTC.

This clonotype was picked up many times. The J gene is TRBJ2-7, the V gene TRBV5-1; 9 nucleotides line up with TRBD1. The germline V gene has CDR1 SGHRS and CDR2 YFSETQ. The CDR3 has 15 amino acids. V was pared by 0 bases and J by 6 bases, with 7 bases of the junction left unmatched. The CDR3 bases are TGCGCCAGCAGCTTGGCCCGGGACAGGGTCGTCGAGCAGTACTTC. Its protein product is CASSLARDRVVEQYF. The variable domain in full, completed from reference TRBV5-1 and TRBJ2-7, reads KAGVTQTPRYLIKTRGQQVTLSCSPISGHRSVSWYQQTPGQGLQFLFEYFSETQRNKGNFPGRFSGRQFSNSRSEMNVSTLELGDSALYLCASSLARDRVVEQYFGPGTRLTVT.

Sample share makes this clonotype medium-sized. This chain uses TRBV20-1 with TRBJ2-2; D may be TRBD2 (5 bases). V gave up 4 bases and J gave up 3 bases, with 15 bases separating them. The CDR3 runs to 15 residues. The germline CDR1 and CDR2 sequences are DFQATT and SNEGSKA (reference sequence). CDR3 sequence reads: CSAIGSGAHTGELFF. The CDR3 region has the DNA TGCAGTGCTATTGGCAGCGGAGCCCACACCGGGGAGCTGTTTTTT.

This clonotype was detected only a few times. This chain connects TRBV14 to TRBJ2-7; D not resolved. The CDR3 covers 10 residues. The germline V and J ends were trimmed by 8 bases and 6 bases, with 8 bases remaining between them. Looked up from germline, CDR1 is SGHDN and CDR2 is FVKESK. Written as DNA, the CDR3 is TGTGCCAGCCGATTGAGCGAGCAGTACTTC. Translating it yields CASRLSEQYF.

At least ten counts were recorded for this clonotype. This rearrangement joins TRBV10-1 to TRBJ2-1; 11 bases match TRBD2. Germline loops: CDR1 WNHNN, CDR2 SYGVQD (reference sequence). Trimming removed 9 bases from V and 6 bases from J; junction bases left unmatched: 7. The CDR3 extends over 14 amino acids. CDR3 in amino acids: CASSGTSGLNEQFF. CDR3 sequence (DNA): TGCGCCAGTTCCGGGACTAGCGGCCTCAATGAGCAGTTCTTC.

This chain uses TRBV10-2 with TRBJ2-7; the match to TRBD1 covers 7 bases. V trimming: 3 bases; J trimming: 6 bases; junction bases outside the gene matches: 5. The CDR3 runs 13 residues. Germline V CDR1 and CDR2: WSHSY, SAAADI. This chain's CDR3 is CASSEGGTREQYF. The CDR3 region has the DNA TGCGCCAGCAGTGAAGGGGGCACACGCGAGCAGTACTTC.

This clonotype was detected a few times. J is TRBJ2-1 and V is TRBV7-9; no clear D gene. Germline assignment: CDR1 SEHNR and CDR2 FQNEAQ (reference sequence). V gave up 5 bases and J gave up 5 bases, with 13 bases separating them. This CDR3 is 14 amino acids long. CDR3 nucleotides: TGTGCCAGCAGCCCCGGGTCAAATCACAATGAGCAGTTCTTC. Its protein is CASSPGSNHNEQFF.

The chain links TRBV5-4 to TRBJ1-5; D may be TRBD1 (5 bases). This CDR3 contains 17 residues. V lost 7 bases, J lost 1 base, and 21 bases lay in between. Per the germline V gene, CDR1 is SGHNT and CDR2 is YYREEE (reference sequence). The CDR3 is CASGGGAIVGSNQPQHF. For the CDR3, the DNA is TGTGCCAGCGGGGGGGGTGCTATCGTCGGGAGCAATCAGCCCCAGCATTTT.

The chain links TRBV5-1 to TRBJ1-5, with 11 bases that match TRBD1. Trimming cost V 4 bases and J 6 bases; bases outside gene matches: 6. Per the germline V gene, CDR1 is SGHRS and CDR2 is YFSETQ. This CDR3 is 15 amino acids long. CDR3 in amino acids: CASSPGQGAIQPQHF. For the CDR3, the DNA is TGCGCCAGCAGCCCAGGACAGGGGGCAATTCAGCCCCAGCATTTT.

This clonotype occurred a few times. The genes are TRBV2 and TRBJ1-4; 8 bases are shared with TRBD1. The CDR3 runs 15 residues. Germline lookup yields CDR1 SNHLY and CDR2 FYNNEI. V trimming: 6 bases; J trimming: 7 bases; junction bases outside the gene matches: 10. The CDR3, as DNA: TGTGCCAGCAGATACACTGACAGGGGCGGTGAAAAACTGTTTTTT. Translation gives CASRYTDRGGEKLFF.